One sample yielded the 17 T cell receptor beta chains listed below, sequenced in a study of T cell responses to AZD1222 COVID-19 vaccine. Repertoires were generated with immunoSEQ multiplex PCR, while TCRdb's copy carries only in-frame clones and drops some. The repertoire includes 130,000 to 150,000 clones, approximately 91% of them detected once, and about 1.9% sits in the top ten. This sample comprised peripheral blood, obtained 28 days after the second AZD1222 dose. These receptors all come from an adult who received the AZD1222 COVID-19 vaccine.

This rearrangement joins TRBV7-8 to TRBJ1-4, with D perhaps matching TRBD1 (6 bases). Trimming took 1 base from V and 8 from J, leaving 14 bases between them. The CDR3 is 15 residues long. The germline gives CDR1 SGHVS, CDR2 FQNEAQ. The DNA for the CDR3 is TGTGCCAGCAGCTTAGTCCCGGGACATAACGAAAAACTGTTTTTT. Its translation is CASSLVPGHNEKLFF. Looking up the rest from reference TRBV7-8 and TRBJ1-4 gives the full variable domain: GAGVSQSPRYKVAKRGQDVALRCDPISGHVSLFWYQQALGQGPEFLTYFQNEAQLDKSGLPSDRFFAERPEGSVSTLKIQRTQQEDSAVYLCASSLVPGHNEKLFFGSGTQLSVL.

This clone came up once. The chain joins TRBV30 to TRBJ2-7; perhaps TRBD2 as D (6 bases). The CDR3 is made up of 15 amino acids. V was shortened by 2 bases and J by 4 bases, with 18 bases between the two germline ends. CDR1 GTSNPN and CDR2 SVGIG come from the germline V gene (reference sequence). CDR3 loop: CAWSPLSGAGYEQYF. The CDR3 nucleotides read TGTGCCTGGAGTCCCCTGTCGGGAGCAGGGTACGAGCAGTACTTC.

The genes are TRBV19 and TRBJ1-2, with a tentative D call TRBD1 (6 bases). Trimming shortened V by 6 bases and J by 8 bases, and 16 bases separated the two germline ends. The CDR3 runs to 13 residues. Germline V CDR1 and CDR2: LNHDA, SQIVND (reference sequence). Here the CDR3 DNA reads TGTGCCAGTAGGCCCCGGGGGGCGGAAGGCTACACCTTC. This encodes CASRPRGAEGYTF.

The chain couples TRBV7-6 to TRBJ1-5, with no clear D. V dropped 5 bases and J dropped 2 bases, with 13 bases sitting between them. The CDR3 runs 15 residues. Germline assignment: CDR1 SGHVS and CDR2 FNYEAQ. The CDR3 sequence is CASSPGGRGNQPQHF. CDR3 bases: TGTGCCAGCAGCCCCGGAGGTCGGGGCAATCAGCCCCAGCATTTT.

This clone was counted once. The V call is TRBV7-9, the J call TRBJ1-6; D is undetermined. Trimming took off 1 base at V and 13 bases at J, with 14 bases between the two ends. There are 14 residues in the CDR3. Looked up from germline, CDR1 is SEHNR and CDR2 is FQNEAQ (reference sequence). CDR3 sequence: CASSLGVSRSPLHF. The CDR3, as DNA: TGTGCCAGCAGCTTAGGGGTCAGCCGGTCGCCCCTCCACTTT.

The chain uses TRBV7-6 and TRBJ2-2; 9 nucleotides align to TRBD2. The CDR3 sequence is 18 residues long. Germline CDR1 reads SGHVS; CDR2 reads FNYEAQ. The V segment lost 5 bases and the J segment 1 base; nucleotides outside the gene matches: 11. CDR3 nucleotide sequence: TGTGCCAGCAGCCCTCAACCCGGCGGGGGGGGGAACACCGGGGAGCTGTTTTTT. This gives the protein CASSPQPGGGGNTGELFF.

This clone was seen a handful of times. The chain joins TRBV6-5 to TRBJ2-3, with 7 positions matching TRBD1. This CDR3 region has 16 residues. J lost 2 bases, V lost 0 bases, and 5 bases had no gene match. From germline, CDR1 is MNHEY and CDR2 SVGAGI. The CDR3 sequence: CASSYSKGGVTDTQYF. In nucleotides, the CDR3 is TGTGCCAGCAGTTACTCGAAAGGGGGCGTCACAGATACGCAGTATTTT.

The chain carries TRBV2 and TRBJ1-2; D is unresolved. This CDR3 region has 14 residues. Germline CDR1 reads SNHLY; CDR2 reads FYNNEI. V dropped 2 bases and J dropped 8 bases, with 15 bases sitting between them. The DNA of the CDR3 is TGTGCCAGCAGTGAAACCCGGTCTTTAGGAGGCTACACCTTC. Translating gives CASSETRSLGGYTF.

The J gene is TRBJ1-2, the V gene TRBV5-1, with a weak D call TRBD1 (6 bases). V shed 4 bases and J shed 4 bases, with 8 bases lying between them. The CDR3 has 12 amino acids. The germline gives CDR1 SGHRS, CDR2 YFSETQ. The CDR3: CASSEGVYGYTF. As DNA, the CDR3 is TGCGCCAGCAGCGAGGGGGTCTATGGCTACACCTTC.

The chain links TRBV19 to TRBJ1-2; 7 nucleotides line up with TRBD1. V trimming: 6 bases; J trimming: 4 bases; junction bases outside the gene matches: 14. This CDR3 spans 16 amino acids. CDR1 and CDR2 from the germline V gene are LNHDA and SQIVND (reference sequence). For the CDR3, the DNA is TGTGCCAGTAGATCGATCCGGGACAGAATTATCTATGGCTACACCTTC. Its translation is CASRSIRDRIIYGYTF. The variable domain in full, completed from reference TRBV19 and TRBJ1-2, reads DGGITQSPKYLFRKEGQNVTLSCEQNLNHDAMYWYRQDPGQGLRLIYYSQIVNDFQKGDIAEGYSVSREKKESFPLTVTSAQKNPTAFYLCASRSIRDRIIYGYTFGSGTRLTVV.

The V gene is TRBV11-2, the J gene TRBJ2-7, with D perhaps matching TRBD1 (6 bases). The CDR3 runs to 14 residues. V gave up 1 base and J gave up 3 bases, with 10 bases separating them. The germline CDR1 and CDR2 sequences are SGHAT and FQNNGV. The CDR3 bases are TGTGCCAGCAGCTTAGGTGGCAGGGGCTACGAGCAGTACTTC. Translating gives CASSLGGRGYEQYF.

Written as DNA, the CDR3 is TGTGCCAGCACCCAAGTGGGGGGGACTAGAACCGGGGAGCTGTTTTTT. This codes for CASTQVGGTRTGELFF. The chain combines TRBV2 with TRBJ2-2; 8 bases match TRBD2. This CDR3 region has 16 residues. Trimming cost V 7 bases and J 5 bases; bases outside gene matches: 12. From germline, CDR1 is SNHLY and CDR2 FYNNEI.

The chain employs TRBV19 and TRBJ2-3; D not resolved. The germline V gene encodes CDR1 LNHDA and CDR2 SQIVND (reference sequence). CDR3 length: 14 amino acids. Trimming took off 10 bases at V and 2 bases at J, with 16 bases between the two ends. The CDR3 sequence is CATRGPVYTDTQYF. In nucleotides, the CDR3 is TGTGCCACCAGAGGTCCGGTTTACACAGATACGCAGTATTTT.

This chain connects TRBV5-6 to TRBJ1-4; D may be TRBD1 (5 bases). With 4 bases removed from V and 8 bases from J, the gap between germline ends came to 9 bases. Looked up from germline, CDR1 is SGHDT and CDR2 is YYEEEE. The CDR3 has 12 residues. CDR3 protein: CASSIRGEKLFF. The DNA of the CDR3 is TGTGCCAGCAGCATAAGGGGAGAAAAACTGTTTTTT.

The rearrangement uses TRBV2 and TRBJ1-2; 9 positions match TRBD1. CDR3 length: 14 residues. Unmatched junction bases numbered 10, after V lost 6 bases and J lost 8 bases. Germline CDR1 reads SNHLY; CDR2 reads FYNNEI. CDR3 in amino acids: CASSPYRGLDGYTF. The CDR3, as DNA: TGTGCCAGCAGCCCTTACAGGGGGCTGGACGGCTACACCTTC.

The rearrangement joins TRBV4-2 to TRBJ1-6; 8 positions match TRBD1. Per germline, CDR1 LGHNA and CDR2 YNFKEQ. CDR3 length: 18 residues. V gave up 1 base and J gave up 0 bases; unmatched junction bases: 5. In DNA, the CDR3 is TGTGCCAGCAGCCAAGTAAGACAGGGGATCTCCTATAATTCACCCCTCCACTTT. This translates into CASSQVRQGISYNSPLHF.

The V call is TRBV9, the J call TRBJ2-1; D is ambiguous. Germline CDR1 is SGDLS and CDR2 is YYNGEE. V was pared by 5 bases and J by 0 bases, with 12 bases between. This CDR3 contains 15 residues. The CDR3 protein is CASSRLGVSYNEQFF. CDR3 DNA: TGTGCCAGCAGTCGGTTGGGTGTCTCCTACAATGAGCAGTTCTTC. Based on the CDR3 plus reference TRBV9 and TRBJ2-1, the full variable domain is DSGVTQTPKHLITATGQRVTLRCSPRSGDLSVYWYQQSLDQGLQFLIQYYNGEERAKGNILERFSAQQFPDLHSELNLSSLELGDSALYFCASSRLGVSYNEQFFGPGTRLTVL.